The present T cell receptor beta chain was sequenced within a study of blood T cell repertoires in COVID-19. Study-wide context: Spain, Italy and the United States supplied samples that represented acute and convalescent COVID-19. T cells, B-cell-depleted T cells, or PBMCs provided the cDNA or gDNA that served as material.

Authors' processing steps: Amplified reference gene primers provided the basis for estimating nucleated cell counts. Sequencing used immunoSEQ multiplex PCR; TCRdb keeps in-frame clones, though not all of them. The D gene and trimming were derived from the DNA, and the V and J assignments and clone size from that table. Here the sample spans about 220,000 clones, 75% to 85% being singletons. This CDR3 spans 15 amino acids. Germline CDR1 reads LNHDA; CDR2 reads SQIVND (reference sequence). The germline V and J ends were trimmed by 0 bases and 5 bases, with 13 bases remaining between them. Material: peripheral blood. This TCR came from a human donor in a cohort sampled during active COVID-19. V is TRBV19 and J is TRBJ2-5; TRBD2 is a possible D gene (5 bases). The CDR3 reads CASSIDSAGGETQYF. The CDR3 DNA reads TGTGCCAGTAGTATAGATTCGGCGGGTGGGGAGACCCAGTACTTC. The full variable domain, rest sourced from reference TRBV19 and TRBJ2-5, is DGGITQSPKYLFRKEGQNVTLSCEQNLNHDAMYWYRQDPGQGLRLIYYSQIVNDFQKGDIAEGYSVSREKKESFPLTVTSAQKNPTAFYLCASSIDSAGGETQYFGPGTRLLVL.